The sequence of this T cell receptor (beta chain) was determined in a study of sequential checkpoint blockade in melanoma. Treatment: randomized to nivolumab then ipilimumab (arm A) or the reverse (arm B). Sequencing was performed with immunoSEQ multiplex PCR; in TCRdb, only in-frame clones are kept and a portion is missing. In the table there are about 6,900 clones, more than 75% of which are singletons. A single count supports this clone. CDR1 and CDR2 from the germline V gene are SGHVS and FQNEAQ. The V end lost 7 bases, the J end lost 0 bases, and 13 bases lay between the germline ends. This CDR3 spans 15 amino acids.

Sequencing used CD8+ T cells sorted from blood (inferred from file names), obtained from a patient given nivolumab and ipilimumab in sequence. The chain employs TRBV7-8 and TRBJ1-5, with D possibly matching TRBD1 (5 bases). The sequence came from a human donor with melanoma. The CDR3 here is CASTGEGYSNQPQHF. DNA of the CDR3: TGTGCCAGCACGGGGGAGGGATATAGCAATCAGCCCCAGCATTTT.